A single TCR beta chain is shown here with its context. The record originates from a study of blood T cell repertoires in COVID-19. The authors' processing: How many nucleated cells were present was estimated from reference gene primer amplification. Clones were sequenced by immunoSEQ multiplex PCR, and TCRdb holds only the in-frame ones, with some missing. That table is the source of V, J and clone size, and D and trimming were worked out from the DNA. The table lists around 190,000 clones, 89% of them singletons. The CDR3 is 11 amino acids. Trimming at V came to 3 bases and at J to 10 bases, leaving 2 bases not matched to a gene. Germline lookup yields CDR1 DFQATT and CDR2 SNEGSKA (reference sequence).

The rearrangement uses TRBV20-1 and TRBJ2-3; the match to TRBD2 covers 9 bases. Material: peripheral blood. The source is a man younger than 35 who had recovered from COVID-19. The CDR3 is CSARLAGSQYF. The CDR3 coding sequence is TGCAGTGCTAGGCTAGCGGGATCGCAGTATTTT.